These T cell receptor beta chains were read from a single sample in a study of cytomegalovirus exposure and HLA in healthy donors. Repertoires were generated with immunoSEQ multiplex PCR, while TCRdb's copy carries only in-frame clones and drops some. Among 200,000 to 250,000 clones listed, roughly 79% were seen once. Sequencing was performed on PBMCs. These receptors were taken from a woman in her forties in good health and CMV-seronegative. Both conserved end residues are part of each CDR3. The order of the fields is D gene, clone size, V gene, J gene, CDR3 protein, CDR3 DNA. The D gene is left open where the match is weak. The size field is filled for only some rows; it gives once, few, many or a size class.

TRBD2	-	TRBV28	TRBJ2-1	CASSVPRSGVNEQFF	TGTGCCAGCAGTGTTCCGAGAAGCGGGGTTAATGAGCAGTTCTTC
-	-	TRBV6-1	TRBJ1-3	CASSELQGFIGNTIYF	TGTGCCAGCAGTGAATTGCAGGGTTTCATTGGAAACACCATATATTTT
-	-	TRBV18	TRBJ1-6	CASSLTGDGNSPLHF	TGTGCCAGCTCATTAACGGGGGACGGAAATTCACCCCTCCACTTT
TRBD1	-	TRBV4-3	TRBJ2-7	CASSQDRGRLEQYF	TGCGCCAGCAGCCAAGACAGGGGGCGTCTCGAGCAGTACTTC
TRBD1	-	TRBV19	TRBJ1-4	CASNDRGSSGEKLFF	TGTGCCAGTAACGACAGGGGTTCTTCGGGTGAAAAACTGTTTTTT
-	-	TRBV7-5	TRBJ1-2	CARSCALGAANYGYTF	TGTGCCAGAAGCTGCGCTTTGGGGGCGGCTAACTATGGCTACACCTTC
-	-	TRBV6-6	TRBJ2-7	CASSAGTQGRGLQYF	TGTGCCAGCAGTGCCGGGACACAGGGCAGGGGTTTGCAGTACTTC
-	once	TRBV7-6	TRBJ2-7	CASSHREGTYEQYF	TGTGCCAGCAGCCACAGGGAAGGGACCTACGAGCAGTACTTC
-	few	TRBV6-1	TRBJ1-5	CAAAPGVNQPQHF	TGTGCCGCCGCTCCGGGAGTCAATCAGCCCCAGCATTTT
-	-	TRBV28	TRBJ1-4	CASSLFGGAGEKLFF	TGTGCCAGCAGTTTATTTGGGGGGGCAGGAGAAAAACTGTTTTTT
-	-	TRBV6-5	TRBJ1-4	CASSYSTANEKLFF	TGTGCCAGCAGTTACTCGACAGCTAATGAAAAACTGTTTTTT
-	-	TRBV15	TRBJ1-4	CATSRDREKLFF	TGTGCCACCAGCAGAGATCGGGAAAAACTGTTTTTT
-	-	TRBV29-1	TRBJ2-1	CSVEGAHEQFF	TGCAGCGTTGAAGGGGCCCATGAGCAGTTCTTC
-	-	TRBV11-2	TRBJ2-6	CASSFDRTGANVLTF	TGTGCCAGCAGCTTCGACAGGACCGGGGCCAACGTCCTGACTTTC
TRBD1	-	TRBV30	TRBJ1-2	CAWSFRAGGNYGYTF	TGTGCCTGGAGCTTTAGGGCAGGGGGAAACTATGGCTACACCTTC
TRBD1	-	TRBV30	TRBJ2-7	CAWSALDRGTASYEQYF	TGTGCCTGGAGTGCATTGGATAGAGGGACAGCCTCCTACGAGCAGTACTTC
TRBD1	-	TRBV30	TRBJ1-5	CAWSPQGNQPQHF	TGTGCCTGGAGTCCACAGGGGAATCAGCCCCAGCATTTT
TRBD1	-	TRBV28	TRBJ2-7	CASSLRGQANEQYF	TGTGCCAGCAGTTTAAGGGGACAGGCGAACGAGCAGTACTTC
-	-	TRBV30	TRBJ2-2	CAWSVLGTGELFF	TGTGCCTGGAGTGTACTTGGTACCGGGGAGCTGTTTTTT
-	-	TRBV6-5	TRBJ1-4	CASSKRPNEKLFF	TGTGCCAGCAGCAAGAGGCCTAATGAAAAACTGTTTTTT
-	few	TRBV28	TRBJ1-4	CASRDPGITNEKLFF	TGTGCCAGCAGGGACCCGGGGATTACAAATGAAAAACTGTTTTTT
-	-	TRBV5-5	TRBJ1-4	CASSLGTTPINEKLFF	TGTGCCAGCAGCTTGGGGACAACTCCGATTAATGAAAAACTGTTTTTT
-	-	TRBV4-3	TRBJ2-7	CASSQDPRGISYEQYF	TGCGCCAGCAGCCAAGACCCCAGGGGTATTAGTTACGAGCAGTACTTC
TRBD2	-	TRBV10-1	TRBJ2-2	CASSGSSRGANTGELFF	TGCGCCAGCAGTGGATCCTCGCGGGGGGCGAACACCGGGGAGCTGTTTTTT
TRBD1	-	TRBV18	TRBJ1-1	CASSPLDLRTGEGDTEAFF	TGTGCCAGCTCACCACTCGACTTACGGACAGGGGAAGGGGACACTGAAGCTTTCTTT
-	-	TRBV6-5	TRBJ1-5	CASMGWGDQPQHF	TGTGCCAGCATGGGATGGGGGGATCAGCCCCAGCATTTT
TRBD1	-	TRBV6-1	TRBJ1-1	CASRGTGNEAFF	TGTGCCAGCAGGGGGACAGGGAATGAAGCTTTCTTT
-	-	TRBV27	TRBJ1-1	CASSSLGAGNTEAFF	TGTGCCAGCAGTTCTTTGGGGGCGGGGAACACTGAAGCTTTCTTT
-	-	TRBV2	TRBJ1-5	CASRMDSLNQPQHF	TGTGCCAGCAGAATGGACAGCCTCAATCAGCCCCAGCATTTT
-	once	TRBV9	TRBJ2-7	CASSVGSVSYEQYF	TGTGCCAGCAGCGTAGGATCGGTGTCTTACGAGCAGTACTTC
TRBD1	-	TRBV7-9	TRBJ2-3	CASSLPGTGISTDTQYF	TGTGCCAGCAGCTTACCAGGGACAGGGATAAGCACAGATACGCAGTATTTT
-	-	TRBV19	TRBJ1-2	CASSINAGDYGYTF	TGTGCCAGTAGTATAAATGCAGGCGATTATGGCTACACCTTC
-	-	TRBV2	TRBJ2-1	CASSIKRGHNEQFF	TGTGCCAGCAGTATAAAAAGAGGCCACAATGAGCAGTTCTTC
-	-	TRBV29-1	TRBJ1-4	CSVKKTGFNEKLFF	TGCAGCGTTAAAAAGACAGGTTTTAATGAAAAACTGTTTTTT
-	-	TRBV5-1	TRBJ1-1	CASSIQGVRNTEAFF	TGCGCCAGCAGCATACAGGGAGTAAGGAACACTGAAGCTTTCTTT
-	once	TRBV30	TRBJ1-3	CAWRIAAGNTIYF	TGTGCCTGGAGAATAGCTGCTGGAAACACCATATATTTT
-	-	TRBV27	TRBJ2-2	CASIGGLGGTGELFF	TGTGCCAGCATCGGAGGCCTAGGTGGCACCGGGGAGCTGTTTTTT
TRBD1	-	TRBV27	TRBJ2-6	CASTPRGTGTGSGANVLTF	TGTGCCAGCACTCCGCGGGGGACAGGGACTGGCTCTGGGGCCAACGTCCTGACTTTC
-	-	TRBV19	TRBJ1-1	CASSILPQGFRFGEAFF	TGTGCCAGTAGTATTCTGCCTCAGGGTTTTCGGTTTGGTGAAGCTTTCTTT
TRBD2	-	TRBV5-1	TRBJ2-1	CASSKTSGAPNEQFF	TGCGCCAGCAGCAAGACTAGCGGGGCCCCCAATGAGCAGTTCTTC
-	medium-sized	TRBV5-4	TRBJ1-1	CASSHQRAGNTEAFF	TGTGCCAGCAGTCACCAGAGGGCCGGGAACACTGAAGCTTTCTTT
-	-	TRBV5-8	TRBJ2-7	CASSLQGYEQYF	TGTGCCAGCAGCCTACAGGGCTACGAGCAGTACTTC
-	-	TRBV29-1	TRBJ1-1	CSVEARLNTEAFF	TGCAGCGTTGAAGCCAGGTTGAACACTGAAGCTTTCTTT